This T cell receptor (beta chain) was documented in a study of blood T cell repertoires in COVID-19. Profiling relied on immunoSEQ multiplex PCR, and the TCRdb table lists in-frame clones only, not all of them. The sample lists around 97,000 clones; approximately 90% were seen once. The germline gives CDR1 MGHRA, CDR2 YSYEKL. The CDR3 length is 19 residues. V was trimmed by 0 bases and J by 8 bases, leaving 25 bases between them. The sequence derives from a human donor in a cohort sampled during active COVID-19. This sequence joins TRBV4-1 and TRBJ2-2; a possible D gene is TRBD2 (6 bases). What was sequenced was peripheral blood. CDR3 bases: TGCGCCAGCAGCCAAGATCTTTTCGGGCTAGCGCGACAGATGGGGGAGCTGTTTTTT. Its translation: CASSQDLFGLARQMGELFF.